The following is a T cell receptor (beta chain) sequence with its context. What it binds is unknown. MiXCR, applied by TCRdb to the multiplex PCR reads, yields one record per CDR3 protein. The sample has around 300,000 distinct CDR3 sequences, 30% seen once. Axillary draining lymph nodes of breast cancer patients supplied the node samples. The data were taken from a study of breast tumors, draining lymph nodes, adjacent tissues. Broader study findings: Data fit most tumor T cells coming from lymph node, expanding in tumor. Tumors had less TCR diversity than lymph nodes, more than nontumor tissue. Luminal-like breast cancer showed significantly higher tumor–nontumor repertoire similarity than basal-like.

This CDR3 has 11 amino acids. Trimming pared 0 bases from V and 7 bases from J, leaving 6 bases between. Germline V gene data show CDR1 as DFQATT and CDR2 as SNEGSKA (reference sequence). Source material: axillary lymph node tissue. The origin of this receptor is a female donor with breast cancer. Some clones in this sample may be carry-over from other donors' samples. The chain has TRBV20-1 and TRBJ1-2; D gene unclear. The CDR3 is CSAREAGGYTF. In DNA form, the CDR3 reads TGCAGTGCTAGAGAGGCAGGTGGCTACACCTTC.